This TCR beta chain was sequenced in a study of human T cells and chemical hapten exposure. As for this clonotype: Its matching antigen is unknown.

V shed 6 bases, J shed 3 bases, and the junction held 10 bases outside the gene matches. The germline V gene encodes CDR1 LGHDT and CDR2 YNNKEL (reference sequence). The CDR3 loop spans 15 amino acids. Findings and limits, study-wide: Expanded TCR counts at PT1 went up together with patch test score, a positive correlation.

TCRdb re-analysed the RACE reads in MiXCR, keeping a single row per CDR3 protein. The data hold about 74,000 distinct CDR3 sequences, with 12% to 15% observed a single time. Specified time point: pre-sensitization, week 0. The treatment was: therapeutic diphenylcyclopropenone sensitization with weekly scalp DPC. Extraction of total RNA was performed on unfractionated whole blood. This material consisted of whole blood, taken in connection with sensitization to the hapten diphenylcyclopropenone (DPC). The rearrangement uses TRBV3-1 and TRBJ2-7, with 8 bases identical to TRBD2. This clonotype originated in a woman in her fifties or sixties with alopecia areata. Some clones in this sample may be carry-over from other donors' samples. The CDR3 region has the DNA TGTGCCAGCAGTTTCGGACTAGCCGGCCACTACGAGCAGTACTTC. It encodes CASSFGLAGHYEQYF.